This is a list of T cell receptor beta chains from one sample in a study of Ad26.COV2.S vaccination and SARS-CoV-2 variants. Assay: immunoSEQ multiplex PCR; the TCRdb copy retains only in-frame clones and omits some. The table includes about 350,000 clones, roughly 89% detected once. Here the sequenced sample was peripheral blood, taken in a trial of Ad26.COV2.S vaccine versus placebo. All receptors come from a person between 18 and 60 years old who received the Ad26.COV2.S COVID-19 vaccine or a placebo. CDR3s include the opening cysteine and the closing phenylalanine or tryptophan. For some rows the clone size is stated as once, few or many, or as a class when expanded; others skip it.

. | TRBV5-6 | 15 | CASSFRPGQTYEQYF
. | TRBV6-5 | 12 | CASSRTGGEQYF
. | TRBV12-3/TRBV12-4 | 13 | CASRPRDTGELFF
. | TRBV7-9 | 15 | CASSLDGASSYEQYF
many | TRBV12-3/TRBV12-4 | 13 | CASSFGVYNEQFF
. | TRBV28 | 15 | CASSPLSRDKETQYF
. | TRBV19 | 14 | CASWDSSSYNEQFF
. | TRBV5-1 | 16 | CASSLVWDRGFETQYF
. | TRBV6-1 | 13 | CASSEGQFRGYTF
. | TRBV6-2/TRBV6-3 | 14 | CASSSGTGGRGYTF
. | TRBV9 | 15 | CASSVEGDSNSPLHF
. | TRBV28 | 16 | CASSLSGGSRVGELFF
. | TRBV6-5 | 13 | CASGRVFNQPQHF
. | TRBV6-2/TRBV6-3 | 15 | CASSDYPGSTDTQYF
. | TRBV7-2 | 18 | CASSLVRLAGGFQETQYF
. | TRBV14 | 14 | CASSHLGTGYEQYF
. | TRBV5-4 | 15 | CASSAGTGITGELFF
few | TRBV6-1 | 15 | CASSEGVDRAQGYTF
. | TRBV30 | 16 | CAWSVGKHGKPYEQYF
. | TRBV5-1 | 13 | CASSLGPNTEAFF
. | TRBV2 | 14 | CASSDRANRYGYTF
. | TRBV28 | 14 | CASSSPGLLVEQYF
. | TRBV5-6 | 15 | CASSSFKDRKETQYF
once | TRBV7-9 | 15 | CASSLEGRDTDTQYF
few | TRBV27 | 16 | CASSFLGGAATGELFF
. | TRBV28 | 13 | CASSSADTDTQYF
. | TRBV5-6 | 17 | CASSLSRDRNPHSPLHF
. | TRBV7-2 | 13 | CASSLRSNQPQHF
. | TRBV2 | 12 | CASDRGRSEQYF
. | TRBV18 | 16 | CASSLAAGVYDTEAFF
. | TRBV20-1 | 11 | CSAADGEKLFF
once | TRBV7-8 | 15 | CASSPPSGSRETQYF
few | TRBV7-9 | 16 | CASSLGSAAANYGYTF
. | TRBV24-1 | 15 | CATSEAGSGNQPQHF
. | TRBV6-2/TRBV6-3 | 15 | CASSLWTADNSPLHF
. | TRBV6-2/TRBV6-3 | 19 | CASSPPSGSLSSFRNEQYF
. | TRBV6-5 | 15 | CASRLARGASYEQYF
. | TRBV7-3 | 15 | CASSPRVGRYNEQFF
. | TRBV11-2 | 15 | CASSSLGQGNTEAFF
. | TRBV24-1 | 14 | CATSPPGNTDTQYF
. | TRBV19 | 17 | CASSTPSRQGSGETQYF